One and the same sample provided the 13 T cell receptor beta chains below, sequenced in a study of T cell responses to AZD1222 COVID-19 vaccine. Some clones are missing from TCRdb's copy, which holds only in-frame ones; the method was immunoSEQ multiplex PCR. The data show roughly 200,000 clones, approximately 94% seen once. The sample consisted of peripheral blood, taken 28 days after the second dose of the MenACWY control vaccine. The receptor set was obtained from an adult who received the MenACWY meningococcal vaccine as a control.

The chain is built from TRBV30 and TRBJ1-6, with TRBD1 matching 11 bases. The V gene end was trimmed by 5 bases and the J gene end by 8 bases; junction bases not matched to a gene: 8. This CDR3 comprises 15 residues. Germline lookup yields CDR1 GTSNPN and CDR2 SVGIG (reference sequence). CDR3 coding DNA: TGTGCCTGGGCAACCGGGACAGGGGGACATTCACCCCTCCACTTT. It specifies CAWATGTGGHSPLHF.

This rearrangement joins TRBV7-2 to TRBJ2-7, with 10 positions matching TRBD2. The CDR3 sequence is 14 residues long. Germline CDR1 and CDR2: SGHTA and FQGNSA. The J segment lost 7 bases and the V segment lost 1 base, leaving 4 bases of the junction unmatched. In nucleotides, the CDR3 is TGTGCCAGCAGCTTAGATCGACTAGCGGGTGAGCAGTACTTC. Protein product: CASSLDRLAGEQYF.

CDR3 DNA sequence: TGTGCCAGCAGTTTGGTTAGCGGGGGGGCGGGGGAGCAGTACTTC. Protein sequence: CASSLVSGGAGEQYF. The chain recombines TRBV27 with TRBJ2-7; 11 positions agree with TRBD2. The V gene end was trimmed by 3 bases and the J gene end by 7 bases; junction bases not matched to a gene: 8. CDR1 is MNHEY and CDR2 is SMNVEV in the germline V gene (reference sequence). The CDR3 runs 15 residues.

V usage is TRBV7-8 and J usage is TRBJ2-7; 8 bases align to TRBD2. CDR3 length equals 16 residues. In germline, CDR1 is SGHVS, CDR2 FQNEAQ. V shed 5 bases, J shed 1 base, and the junction held 10 bases outside the gene matches. CDR3 in DNA: TGTGCCAGCAGCCCCCGAGCGGGAGCAGAATCCTACGAGCAGTACTTC. Amino acids: CASSPRAGAESYEQYF. Together with reference TRBV7-8 and TRBJ2-7, the CDR3 gives the full variable domain: GAGVSQSPRYKVAKRGQDVALRCDPISGHVSLFWYQQALGQGPEFLTYFQNEAQLDKSGLPSDRFFAERPEGSVSTLKIQRTQQEDSAVYLCASSPRAGAESYEQYFGPGTRLTVT.

The chain combines TRBV5-4 with TRBJ1-1; D may be TRBD1 (5 bases). V lost 0 bases and J lost 3, with 9 bases in between. CDR1 and CDR2 from the germline V gene are SGHNT and YYREEE (reference sequence). The CDR3 runs to 14 residues. The CDR3 DNA reads TGTGCCAGCAGCTTGGAGACAGTGGACACTGAAGCTTTCTTT. It is translated as CASSLETVDTEAFF. Full variable domain (rest looked up from reference TRBV5-4 and TRBJ1-1): ETGVTQSPTHLIKTRGQQVTLRCSSQSGHNTVSWYQQALGQGPQFIFQYYREEENGRGNFPPRFSGLQFPNYSSELNVNALELDDSALYLCASSLETVDTEAFFGQGTRLTVV.

The chain has TRBV18 and TRBJ1-1; D possibly corresponds to TRBD1 (6 bases). The CDR3 totals 13 residues. Germline loops: CDR1 KGHSH, CDR2 LQKENI. V lost 4 bases and J 4 bases, leaving 10 bases between the germline ends. The CDR3 DNA sequence: TGTGCCAGCTCACAACAGGGTAGCACTGAAGCTTTCTTT. It translates to CASSQQGSTEAFF.

The gene calls are TRBV5-4 and TRBJ1-3; 7 bases are shared with TRBD1. Trimming cost V 1 base and J 0 bases; bases outside gene matches: 10. The CDR3 covers 18 residues. Germline V gene lookup returns CDR1 SGHNT and CDR2 YYREEE (reference sequence). This CDR3 reads CASSLRTPGQSSGNTIYF. For the CDR3, the DNA is TGTGCCAGCAGCTTGAGAACCCCGGGACAGAGCTCTGGAAACACCATATATTTT.

The CDR3 sequence: CASSQDDSGPEAFF. The CDR3, as DNA: TGTGCCAGCAGCCAGGATGATTCAGGGCCTGAAGCTTTCTTT. The chain couples TRBV11-2 to TRBJ1-1, with D possibly being TRBD1 (5 bases). The CDR3 contains 14 residues. CDR1 SGHAT and CDR2 FQNNGV come from the germline V gene. V lost 5 bases and J 6 bases, leaving 16 bases between the germline ends.

This clone came up once. The chain recombines TRBV28 with TRBJ1-4; unclear D gene. Between the trimmed V and J ends, which lost 6 bases and 7 bases, there was a span of 12 bases. This CDR3 is 13 amino acids long. Germline assignment: CDR1 MDHEN and CDR2 SYDVKM. The CDR3 coding sequence is TGTGCCAGCAGGAACACCTGGGGTGAAAAACTGTTTTTT. Translation gives CASRNTWGEKLFF.

This rearrangement joins TRBV9 to TRBJ2-5; the match to TRBD2 covers 9 bases. Trimming took 4 bases from V and 2 from J; bases not matched to a gene: 9. The length of the CDR3 is 16 residues. Germline V gene lookup returns CDR1 SGDLS and CDR2 YYNGEE. For the CDR3, the DNA is TGTGCCAGCAGCAACTTAGCGGGAGAGCATCAAGAGACCCAGTACTTC. This gives the protein CASSNLAGEHQETQYF.

The genes are TRBV4-1 and TRBJ1-2, with a weak D call TRBD1 (5 bases). This CDR3 has 15 amino acids. Germline CDR1 MGHRA, CDR2 YSYEKL. Trimming removed 0 bases at V and 0 bases at J, with 8 bases between. The CDR3 bases are TGCGCCAGCAGCCAAGAAGGGGCAGCTAACTATGGCTACACCTTC. This encodes CASSQEGAANYGYTF.

This chain joins TRBV24-1 and TRBJ2-1, with 8 bases matching TRBD2. Germline CDR1 KGHDR, CDR2 SFDVKD. The CDR3 has 15 amino acids. V shed 0 bases and J 9 bases; nucleotides not matched to a gene: 6. This CDR3 reads CATSDLGGGHGEQFF. Here the CDR3 DNA reads TGTGCCACCAGTGATTTGGGCGGGGGGCACGGTGAGCAGTTCTTC.

This chain joins TRBV30 and TRBJ1-2; perhaps TRBD1 as D (6 bases). The CDR3 consists of 15 residues. CDR1 GTSNPN and CDR2 SVGIG come from the germline V gene (reference sequence). The CDR3 sequence is CSRGKGREANYGYTF. The CDR3 DNA is TGTTCAAGGGGGAAGGGCAGGGAAGCTAACTATGGCTACACCTTC.